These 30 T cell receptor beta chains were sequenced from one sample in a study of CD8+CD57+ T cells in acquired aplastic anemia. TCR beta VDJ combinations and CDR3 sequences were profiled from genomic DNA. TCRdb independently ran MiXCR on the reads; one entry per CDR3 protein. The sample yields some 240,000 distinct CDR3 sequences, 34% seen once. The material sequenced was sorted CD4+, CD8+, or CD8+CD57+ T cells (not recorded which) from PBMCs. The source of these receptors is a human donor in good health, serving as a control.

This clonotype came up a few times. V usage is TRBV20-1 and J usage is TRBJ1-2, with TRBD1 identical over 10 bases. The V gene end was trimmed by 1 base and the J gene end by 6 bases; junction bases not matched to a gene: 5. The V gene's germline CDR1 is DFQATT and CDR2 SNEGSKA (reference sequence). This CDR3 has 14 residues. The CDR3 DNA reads TGCAGTGCTAGAGGCCAAGACAGGGGGCATGGCTACACCTTC. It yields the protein CSARGQDRGHGYTF.

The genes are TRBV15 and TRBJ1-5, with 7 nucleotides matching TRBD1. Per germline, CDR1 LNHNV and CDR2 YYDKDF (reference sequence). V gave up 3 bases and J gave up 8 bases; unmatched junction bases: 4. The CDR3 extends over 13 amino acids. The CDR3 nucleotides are TGTGCCACCAGCAGGGGACAGTTGGAGCCCCAGCATTTT. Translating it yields CATSRGQLEPQHF.

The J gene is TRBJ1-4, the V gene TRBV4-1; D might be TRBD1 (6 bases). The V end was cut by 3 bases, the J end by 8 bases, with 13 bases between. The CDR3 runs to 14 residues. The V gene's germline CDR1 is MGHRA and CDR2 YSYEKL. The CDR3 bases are TGCGCCAGCAGCCACACAGGGTCAAGGGAAAAACTGTTTTTT. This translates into CASSHTGSREKLFF.

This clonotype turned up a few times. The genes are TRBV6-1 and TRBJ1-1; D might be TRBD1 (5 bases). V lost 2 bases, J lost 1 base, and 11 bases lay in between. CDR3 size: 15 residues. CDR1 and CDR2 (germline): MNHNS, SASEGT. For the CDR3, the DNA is TGTGCCAGCAGTGAACGCCAGGGAGGGAACACTGAAGCTTTCTTT. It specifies CASSERQGGNTEAFF.

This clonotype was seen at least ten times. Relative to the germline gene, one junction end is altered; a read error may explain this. This chain's CDR3 is CASSEFRGQFF. The DNA for the CDR3 is TGTGCCAGCAGTGAATTCCGCGGTCAGTTCTTC. The rearrangement uses TRBV10-3 and TRBJ2-1, with no clear D. Germline lookup yields CDR1 ENHRY and CDR2 SYGVKD. This CDR3 is built from 11 residues.

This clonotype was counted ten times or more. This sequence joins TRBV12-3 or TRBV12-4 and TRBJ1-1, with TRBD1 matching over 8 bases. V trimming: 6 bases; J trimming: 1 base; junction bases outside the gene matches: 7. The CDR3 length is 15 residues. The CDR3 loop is CASSVTGTGNTEAFF. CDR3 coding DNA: TGTGCCAGCAGCGTCACCGGGACAGGGAACACTGAAGCTTTCTTT.

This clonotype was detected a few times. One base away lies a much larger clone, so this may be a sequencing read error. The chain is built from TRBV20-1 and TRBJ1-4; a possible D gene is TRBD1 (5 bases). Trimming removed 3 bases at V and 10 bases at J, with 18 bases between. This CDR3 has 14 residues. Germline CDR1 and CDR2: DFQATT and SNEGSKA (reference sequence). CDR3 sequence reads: CSASPIDGTGKLFF. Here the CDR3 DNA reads TGCAGTGCTAGTCCGATAGACGGGACTGGAAAACTGTTTTTT.

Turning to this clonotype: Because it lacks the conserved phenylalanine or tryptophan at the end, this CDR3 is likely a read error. The CDR3 loop is CASGLTGPNSPLHL. The CDR3 region has the DNA TGTGCCAGCGGCTTGACAGGACCAAATTCACCCCTCCACTTG. The chain recombines TRBV13 with TRBJ1-6, with a possible D match to TRBD1 (6 bases). This CDR3 contains 14 residues. From germline, CDR1 is PRHDT and CDR2 FYEKMQ (reference sequence).

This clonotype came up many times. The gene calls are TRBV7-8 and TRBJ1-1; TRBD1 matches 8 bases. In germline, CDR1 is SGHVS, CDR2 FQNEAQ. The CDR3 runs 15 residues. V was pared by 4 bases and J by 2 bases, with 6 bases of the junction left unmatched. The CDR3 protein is CASSSQGGTNTEAFF. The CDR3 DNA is TGTGCCAGCAGCTCACAGGGGGGCACTAACACTGAAGCTTTCTTT.

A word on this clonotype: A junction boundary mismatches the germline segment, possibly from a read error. This CDR3 reads CASSYSSGGAKSSEQYF. The DNA of the CDR3 is TGTGCCAGCAGTTACTCAAGCGGGGGGGCGAAGTCATCCGAGCAGTACTTC. The V and J genes are TRBV10-3 and TRBJ2-7, with TRBD2 identical over 10 bases. This CDR3 has 17 amino acids. The germline CDR1 and CDR2 sequences are ENHRY and SYGVKD.

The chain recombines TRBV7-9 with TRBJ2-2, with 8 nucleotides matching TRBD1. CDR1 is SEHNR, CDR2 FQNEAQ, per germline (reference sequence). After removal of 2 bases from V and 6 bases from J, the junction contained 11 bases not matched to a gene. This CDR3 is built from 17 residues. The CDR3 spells CASSLRDRYSVPGELFF. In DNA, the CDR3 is TGTGCCAGCAGCTTACGGGACAGGTACTCCGTCCCCGGGGAGCTGTTTTTT. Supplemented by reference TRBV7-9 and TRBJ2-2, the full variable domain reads DTGVSQNPRHKITKRGQNVTFRCDPISEHNRLYWYRQTLGQGPEFLTYFQNEAQLEKSRLLSDRFSAERPKGSFSTLEIQRTEQGDSAMYLCASSLRDRYSVPGELFFGEGSRLTVL.

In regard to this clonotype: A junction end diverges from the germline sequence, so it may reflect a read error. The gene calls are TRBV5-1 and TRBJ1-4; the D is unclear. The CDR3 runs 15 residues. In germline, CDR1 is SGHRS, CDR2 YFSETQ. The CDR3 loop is CASRGGFGANEKLSF. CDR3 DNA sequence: TGCGCCAGCAGGGGAGGGTTTGGAGCTAATGAAAAACTGTCTTTT.

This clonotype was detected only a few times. The CDR3 spells CASSSTGDGNIQYF. CDR3 coding DNA: TGTGCCAGCAGTTCCACAGGGGACGGAAACATTCAGTACTTC. The chain couples TRBV11-1 to TRBJ2-4; 7 positions match TRBD1. CDR1 and CDR2 (germline): SGHAT, FQDESV (reference sequence). J lost 6 bases, V lost 6 bases, and 8 bases had no gene match. This CDR3 has 14 residues.

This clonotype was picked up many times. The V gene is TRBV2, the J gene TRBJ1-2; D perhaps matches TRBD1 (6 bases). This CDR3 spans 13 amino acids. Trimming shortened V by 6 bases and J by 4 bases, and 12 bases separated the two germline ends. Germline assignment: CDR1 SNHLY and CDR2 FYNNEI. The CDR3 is CASRGGGPYGYTF. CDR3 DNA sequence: TGTGCCAGCAGAGGGGGGGGGCCCTATGGCTACACCTTC.

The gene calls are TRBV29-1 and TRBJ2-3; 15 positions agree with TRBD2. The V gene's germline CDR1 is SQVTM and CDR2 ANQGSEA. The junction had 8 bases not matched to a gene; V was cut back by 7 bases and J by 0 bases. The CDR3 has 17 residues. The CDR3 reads CSARTSGRAYSTDTQYF. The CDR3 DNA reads TGCAGCGCACGGACTAGCGGGAGGGCTTATAGCACAGATACGCAGTATTTT.

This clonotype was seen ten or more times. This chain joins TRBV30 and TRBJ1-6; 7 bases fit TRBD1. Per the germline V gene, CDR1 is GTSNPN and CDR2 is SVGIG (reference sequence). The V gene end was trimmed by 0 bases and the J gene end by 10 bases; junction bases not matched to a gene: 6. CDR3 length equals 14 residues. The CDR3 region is CAWSVRQGVSPLHF. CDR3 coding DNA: TGTGCCTGGAGTGTACGACAGGGAGTCTCACCCCTCCACTTT. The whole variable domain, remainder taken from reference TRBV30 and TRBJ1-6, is SQTIHQWPATLVQPVGSPLSLECTVEGTSNPNLYWYRQAAGRGLQLLFYSVGIGQISSEVPQNLSASRPQDRQFILSSKKLLLSDSGFYLCAWSVRQGVSPLHFGNGTRLTVT.

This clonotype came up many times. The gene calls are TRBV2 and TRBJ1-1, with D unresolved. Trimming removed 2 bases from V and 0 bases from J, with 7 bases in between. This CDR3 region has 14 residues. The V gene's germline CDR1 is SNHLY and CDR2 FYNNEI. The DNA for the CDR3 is TGTGCCAGCAGTGAAAAGATAATGAACACTGAAGCTTTCTTT. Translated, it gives CASSEKIMNTEAFF.

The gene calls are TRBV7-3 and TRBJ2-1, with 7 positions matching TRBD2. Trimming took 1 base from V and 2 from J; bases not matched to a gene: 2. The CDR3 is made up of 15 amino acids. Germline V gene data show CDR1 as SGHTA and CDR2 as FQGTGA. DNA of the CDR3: TGTGCCAGCAGCTTAAGGGCGGGAGCCTACAATGAGCAGTTCTTC. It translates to CASSLRAGAYNEQFF.

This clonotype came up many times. The CDR3 sequence is CASSEWLAGGQETQYF. The DNA of the CDR3 is TGTGCCAGCAGTGAATGGCTAGCGGGGGGCCAAGAGACCCAGTACTTC. The chain carries TRBV2 and TRBJ2-5, with 11 bases aligning to TRBD2. Trimming cost V 2 bases and J 1 base; bases outside gene matches: 3. This CDR3 comprises 16 residues. From germline, CDR1 is SNHLY and CDR2 FYNNEI. Drawing the rest from reference TRBV2 and TRBJ2-5, the complete variable domain is EPEVTQTPSHQVTQMGQEVILRCVPISNHLYFYWYRQILGQKVEFLVSFYNNEISEKSEIFDDQFSVERPDGSNFTLKIRSTKLEDSAMYFCASSEWLAGGQETQYFGPGTRLLVL.

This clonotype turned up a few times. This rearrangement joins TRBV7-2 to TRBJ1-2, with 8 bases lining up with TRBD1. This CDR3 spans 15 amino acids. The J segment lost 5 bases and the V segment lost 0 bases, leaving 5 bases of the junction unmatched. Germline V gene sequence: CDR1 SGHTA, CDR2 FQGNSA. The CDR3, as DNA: TGTGCCAGCAGCTTAGCGCCCGGGACAGGATATGGCTACACCTTC. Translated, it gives CASSLAPGTGYGYTF.

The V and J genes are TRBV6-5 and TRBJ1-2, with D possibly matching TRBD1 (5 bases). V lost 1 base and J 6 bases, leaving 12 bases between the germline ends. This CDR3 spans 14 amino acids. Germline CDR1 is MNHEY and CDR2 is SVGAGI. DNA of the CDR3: TGTGCCAGCAGTTACTTAGAAGGGGCGGATGGCTACACCTTC. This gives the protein CASSYLEGADGYTF.

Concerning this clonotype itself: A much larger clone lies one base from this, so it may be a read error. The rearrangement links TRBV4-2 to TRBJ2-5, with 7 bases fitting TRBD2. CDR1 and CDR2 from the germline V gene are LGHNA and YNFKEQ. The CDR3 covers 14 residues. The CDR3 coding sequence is TGTGCCAGCAGCGGGACGGGAGGAGGCGAGACCCAGCACTTC. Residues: CASSGTGGGETQHF.

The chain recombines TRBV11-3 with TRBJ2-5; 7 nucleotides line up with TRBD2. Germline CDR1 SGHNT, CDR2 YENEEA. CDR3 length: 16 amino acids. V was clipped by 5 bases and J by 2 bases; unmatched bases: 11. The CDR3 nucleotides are TGTGCCAGCAGCCGTGGGGGGGGAGGGCCTCAAGAGACCCAGTACTTC. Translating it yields CASSRGGGGPQETQYF.

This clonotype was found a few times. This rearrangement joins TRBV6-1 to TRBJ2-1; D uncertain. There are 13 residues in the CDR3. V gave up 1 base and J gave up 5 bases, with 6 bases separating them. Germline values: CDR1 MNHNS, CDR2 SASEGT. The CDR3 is CASSEGLNNEQFF. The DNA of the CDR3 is TGTGCCAGCAGTGAAGGGCTGAACAATGAGCAGTTCTTC.

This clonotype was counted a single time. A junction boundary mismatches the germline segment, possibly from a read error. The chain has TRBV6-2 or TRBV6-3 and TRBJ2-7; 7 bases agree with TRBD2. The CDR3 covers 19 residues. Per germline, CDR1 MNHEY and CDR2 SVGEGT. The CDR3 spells CASSYKAYPSAGNSYGQYF. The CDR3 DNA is TGTGCCAGCAGTTACAAAGCATACCCCTCAGCGGGAAACTCCTACGGGCAGTACTTC.

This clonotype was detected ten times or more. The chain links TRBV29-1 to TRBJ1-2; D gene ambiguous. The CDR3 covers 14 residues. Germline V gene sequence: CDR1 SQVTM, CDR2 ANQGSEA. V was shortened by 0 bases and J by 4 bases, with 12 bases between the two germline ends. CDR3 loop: CSVEDTGSSYGYTF. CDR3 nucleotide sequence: TGCAGCGTTGAAGACACGGGGTCTTCCTATGGCTACACCTTC.

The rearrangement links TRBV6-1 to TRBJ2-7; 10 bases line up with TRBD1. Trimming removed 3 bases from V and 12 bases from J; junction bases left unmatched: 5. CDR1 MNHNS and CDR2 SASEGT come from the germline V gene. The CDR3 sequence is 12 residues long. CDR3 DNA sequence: TGTGCCAGCAGTGAGGCGACAGGGGGCCTGTACTTC. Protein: CASSEATGGLYF.

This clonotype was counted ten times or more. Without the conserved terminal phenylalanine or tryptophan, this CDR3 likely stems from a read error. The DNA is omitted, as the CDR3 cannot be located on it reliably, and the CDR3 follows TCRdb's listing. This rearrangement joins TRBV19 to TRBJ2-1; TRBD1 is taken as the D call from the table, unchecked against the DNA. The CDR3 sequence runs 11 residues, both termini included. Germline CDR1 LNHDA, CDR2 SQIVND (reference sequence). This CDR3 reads CASSIVPGHPT.

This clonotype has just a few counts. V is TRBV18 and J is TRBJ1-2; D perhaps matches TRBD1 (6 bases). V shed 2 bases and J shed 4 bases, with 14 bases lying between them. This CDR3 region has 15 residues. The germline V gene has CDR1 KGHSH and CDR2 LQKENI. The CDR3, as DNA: TGTGCCAGCTCACCAGTGGACAGCCCGATCTATGGCTACACCTTC. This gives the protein CASSPVDSPIYGYTF.

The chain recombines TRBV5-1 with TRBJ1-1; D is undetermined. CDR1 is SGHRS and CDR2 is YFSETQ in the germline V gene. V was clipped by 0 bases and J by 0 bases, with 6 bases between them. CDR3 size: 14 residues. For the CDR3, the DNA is TGCGCCAGCAGCTTGGAGCCGGTGAACACTGAAGCTTTCTTT. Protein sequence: CASSLEPVNTEAFF.